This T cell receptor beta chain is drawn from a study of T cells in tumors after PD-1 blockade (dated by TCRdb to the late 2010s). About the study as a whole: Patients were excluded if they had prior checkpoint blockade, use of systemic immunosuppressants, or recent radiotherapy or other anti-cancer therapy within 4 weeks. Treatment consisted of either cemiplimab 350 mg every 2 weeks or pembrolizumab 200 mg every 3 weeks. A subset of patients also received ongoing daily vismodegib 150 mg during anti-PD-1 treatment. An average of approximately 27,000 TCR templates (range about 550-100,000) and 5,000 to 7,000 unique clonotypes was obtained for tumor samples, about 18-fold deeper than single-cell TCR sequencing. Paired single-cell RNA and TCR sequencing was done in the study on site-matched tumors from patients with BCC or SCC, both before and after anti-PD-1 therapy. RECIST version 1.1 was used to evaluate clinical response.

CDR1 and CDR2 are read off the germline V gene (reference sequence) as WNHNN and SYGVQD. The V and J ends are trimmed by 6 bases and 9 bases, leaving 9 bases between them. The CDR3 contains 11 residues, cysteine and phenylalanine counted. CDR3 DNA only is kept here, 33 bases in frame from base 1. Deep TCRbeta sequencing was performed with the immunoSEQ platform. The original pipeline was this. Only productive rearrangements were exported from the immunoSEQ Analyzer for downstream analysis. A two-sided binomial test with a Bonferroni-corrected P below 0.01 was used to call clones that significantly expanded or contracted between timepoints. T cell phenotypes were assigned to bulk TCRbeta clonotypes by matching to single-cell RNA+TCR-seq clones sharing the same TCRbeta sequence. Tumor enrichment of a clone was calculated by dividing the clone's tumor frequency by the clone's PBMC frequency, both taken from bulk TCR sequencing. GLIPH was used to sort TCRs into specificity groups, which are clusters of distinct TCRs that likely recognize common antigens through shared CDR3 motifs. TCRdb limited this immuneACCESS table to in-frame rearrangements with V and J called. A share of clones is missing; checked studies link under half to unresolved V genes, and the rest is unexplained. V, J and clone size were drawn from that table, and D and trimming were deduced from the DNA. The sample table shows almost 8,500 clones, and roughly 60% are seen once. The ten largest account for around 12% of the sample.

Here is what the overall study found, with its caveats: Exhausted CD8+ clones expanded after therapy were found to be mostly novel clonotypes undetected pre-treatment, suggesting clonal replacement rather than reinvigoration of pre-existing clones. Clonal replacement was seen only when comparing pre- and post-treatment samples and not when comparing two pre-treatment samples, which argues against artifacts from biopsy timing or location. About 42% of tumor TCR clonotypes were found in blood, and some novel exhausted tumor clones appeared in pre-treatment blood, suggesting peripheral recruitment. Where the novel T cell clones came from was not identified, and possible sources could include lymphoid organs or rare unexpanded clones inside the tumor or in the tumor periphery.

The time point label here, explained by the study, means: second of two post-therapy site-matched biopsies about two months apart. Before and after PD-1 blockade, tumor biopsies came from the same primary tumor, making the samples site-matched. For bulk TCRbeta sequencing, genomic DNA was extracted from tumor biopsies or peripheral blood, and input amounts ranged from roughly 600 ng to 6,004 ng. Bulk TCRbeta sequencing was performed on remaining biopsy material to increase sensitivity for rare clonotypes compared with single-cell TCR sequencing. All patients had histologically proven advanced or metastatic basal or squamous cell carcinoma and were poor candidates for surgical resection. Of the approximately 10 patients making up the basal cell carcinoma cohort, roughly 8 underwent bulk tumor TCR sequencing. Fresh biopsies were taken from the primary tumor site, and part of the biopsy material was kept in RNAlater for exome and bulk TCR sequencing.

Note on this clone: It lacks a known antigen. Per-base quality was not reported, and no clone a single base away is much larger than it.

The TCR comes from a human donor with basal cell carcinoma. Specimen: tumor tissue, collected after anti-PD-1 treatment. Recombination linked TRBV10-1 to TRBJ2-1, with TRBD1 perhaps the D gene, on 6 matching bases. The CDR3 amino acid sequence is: CASRTGSEQFF. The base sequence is TGCGCCAGCAGGACAGGCAGTGAGCAGTTCTTC.